The clone carrying this T cell receptor beta chain was counted a few times. Antigen unknown. The record originates from a study of T-cell reconstitution after alpha-beta-depleted transplantation in children. This CDR3 has 13 amino acids. Unmatched junction bases numbered 14, after V lost 11 bases and J lost 8 bases. In germline, CDR1 is MNHNS, CDR2 SASEGT. Study observations and caveats: Most T-cell counts and diversity one year after the transplant came from T cells that were newly produced. Reports say that about two months after transplant, the alpha-beta T cells came out of several hundred graft clones that had expanded. Surviving recipient cells, namely T cells and thymic progenitors, were the source of high day-60 TCRbeta diversity in some patients.

Unique molecular identifiers tagged the TCRbeta library. TCRdb re-called the PCR reads through MiXCR, storing one row per CDR3 protein. Of around 670,000 distinct CDR3 sequences in the sample, 13% are singletons; the top ten hold 0.79%. The genes are TRBV6-1 and TRBJ1-2; 7 bases align to TRBD1. The TCR sequence derives from a girl aged 2 to 10 with congenital amegakaryocytic thrombocytopenia, due to receive a stem cell transplant. Sequencing was performed on PBMCs, taken before TCRalphabeta/CD19-depleted stem cell transplant. The CDR3 loop reads CAGRQGPAQGYTF. The CDR3, as DNA: TGTGCCGGCCGACAGGGTCCGGCCCAGGGCTACACCTTC.